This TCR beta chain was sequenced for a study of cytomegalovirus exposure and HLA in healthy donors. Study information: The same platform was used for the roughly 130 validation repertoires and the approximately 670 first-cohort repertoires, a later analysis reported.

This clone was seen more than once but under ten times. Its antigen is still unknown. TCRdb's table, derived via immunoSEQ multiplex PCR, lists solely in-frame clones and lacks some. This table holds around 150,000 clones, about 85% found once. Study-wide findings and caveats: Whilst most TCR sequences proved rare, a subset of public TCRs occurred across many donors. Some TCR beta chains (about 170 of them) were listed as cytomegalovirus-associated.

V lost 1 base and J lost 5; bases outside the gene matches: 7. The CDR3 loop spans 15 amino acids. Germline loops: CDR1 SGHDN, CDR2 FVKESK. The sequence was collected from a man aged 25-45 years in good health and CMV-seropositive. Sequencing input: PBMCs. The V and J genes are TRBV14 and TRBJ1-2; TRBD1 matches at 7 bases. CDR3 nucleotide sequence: TGTGCCAGCAGCCAAGGGCTAGGGGGCTGGTATGGCTACACCTTC. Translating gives CASSQGLGGWYGYTF.